The 27 T cell receptor beta chains below come from one sample, sequenced in a study of blood T cell repertoires in COVID-19. Method: immunoSEQ multiplex PCR; TCRdb's copy keeps in-frame clones and lacks some. The data hold over 140,000 clones, with over 60% observed a single time. Sequenced sample: PBMCs or T cells enriched from blood (not recorded which). These receptors were taken from a woman aged 45-60 years who had recovered from COVID-19.

This clone showed up just once. The V and J genes are TRBV19 and TRBJ2-7; D might be TRBD1 (5 bases). The V end lost 0 bases, the J end lost 3 bases, and 15 bases lay between the germline ends. The germline V gene encodes CDR1 LNHDA and CDR2 SQIVND (reference sequence). This CDR3 has 16 residues. CDR3 sequence reads: CASSIEGRLNVYEQYF. DNA for the CDR3: TGTGCCAGTAGTATAGAGGGGCGACTGAACGTCTACGAGCAGTACTTC.

The V and J genes are TRBV3-1 (or the pseudogene TRBV3-2) and TRBJ2-7; 8 nucleotides line up with TRBD1. The V segment lost 5 bases and the J segment 3 bases; nucleotides outside the gene matches: 6. Germline V gene data show CDR1 as LGHDT and CDR2 as YNNKEL (reference sequence). This CDR3 contains 14 residues. CDR3 in DNA: TGTGCCAGCAGCTCTTGGACAGGGCGCTACGAGCAGTACTTC. Amino acid sequence: CASSSWTGRYEQYF.

This clone was picked up one time. The genes are TRBV28 and TRBJ2-1, with TRBD2 matching 8 bases. The V gene's germline CDR1 is MDHEN and CDR2 SYDVKM. There are 16 residues in the CDR3. V shed 5 bases, J shed 8 bases, and the junction held 14 bases outside the gene matches. CDR3: CASSTRTGTRGYEQFF. The CDR3 DNA sequence: TGTGCCAGCAGTACTCGGACCGGGACTAGGGGTTATGAGCAGTTCTTC.

The J gene is TRBJ2-5, the V gene TRBV5-1; the D is unclear. Germline lookup yields CDR1 SGHRS and CDR2 YFSETQ. The CDR3 consists of 12 residues. V shed 0 bases and J shed 5 bases, with 5 bases lying between them. CDR3 region: CASSLGAETQYF. CDR3 coding DNA: TGCGCCAGCAGCTTGGGGGCGGAGACCCAGTACTTC.

J is TRBJ2-6 and V is TRBV7-8; D possibly corresponds to TRBD2 (6 bases). V was shortened by 5 bases and J by 4 bases, with 15 bases between the two germline ends. CDR1 and CDR2 (germline): SGHVS, FQNEAQ. This CDR3 is built from 16 residues. The CDR3 sequence is CASSLLGGTGANVLTF. The CDR3 DNA follows: TGTGCCAGCAGCCTACTGGGGGGAACCGGGGCCAACGTCCTGACTTTC.

In this sample, this clone turned up once. The chain combines TRBV11-2 with TRBJ1-5; D remains unclear. CDR1 is SGHAT and CDR2 is FQNNGV in the germline V gene. Trimming took off 1 base at V and 2 bases at J, with 9 bases between the two ends. The CDR3 length is 15 residues. The CDR3 DNA is TGTGCCAGCAGCTTAGGCGGGGAGCGCAATCAGCCCCAGCATTTT. Its protein is CASSLGGERNQPQHF. The full variable domain, rest sourced from reference TRBV11-2 and TRBJ1-5, is EAGVAQSPRYKIIEKRQSVAFWCNPISGHATLYWYQQILGQGPKLLIQFQNNGVVDDSQLPKDRFSAERLKGVDSTLKIQPAKLEDSAVYLCASSLGGERNQPQHFGDGTRLSIL.

The CDR3 sequence: CASSQKHAGANTEAFF. In nucleotides, the CDR3 is TGTGCCAGCAGCCAAAAGCACGCAGGGGCGAACACTGAAGCTTTCTTT. The chain is built from TRBV3-1 (or the pseudogene TRBV3-2) and TRBJ1-1, with D possibly being TRBD1 (6 bases). This CDR3 has 16 residues. The germline gives CDR1 LGHDT, CDR2 YNNKEL (reference sequence). V was pared by 2 bases and J by 1 base, with 14 bases between.

The rearrangement links TRBV9 to TRBJ2-3, with D possibly TRBD2 on 7 matching bases. This CDR3 has 16 residues. Between the trimmed V and J ends, which lost 0 bases and 0 bases, there was a span of 11 bases. Looked up from germline, CDR1 is SGDLS and CDR2 is YYNGEE. The CDR3 DNA is TGTGCCAGCAGCGTAGTGGGGGGGGCTAGCACAGATACGCAGTATTTT. Translating gives CASSVVGGASTDTQYF.

The gene calls are TRBV19 and TRBJ2-1; D is unresolved. Germline CDR1 reads LNHDA; CDR2 reads SQIVND (reference sequence). The CDR3 contains 12 residues. The ends were cut back, 5 bases at V and 4 bases at J, with 6 bases in the middle. This CDR3 is CASSARYNEQFF. The DNA of the CDR3 is TGTGCCAGTAGTGCCAGGTACAATGAGCAGTTCTTC.

This chain joins TRBV5-1 and TRBJ1-1, with D uncertain. Germline V gene lookup returns CDR1 SGHRS and CDR2 YFSETQ. There are 13 residues in the CDR3. Trimming cost V 4 bases and J 4 bases, with 11 bases left between them. The CDR3, as DNA: TGCGCCAGCAGCAACGGGGTGGGCACTGAAGCTTTCTTT. It is translated as CASSNGVGTEAFF. Complete variable domain (other parts from reference TRBV5-1 and TRBJ1-1): KAGVTQTPRYLIKTRGQQVTLSCSPISGHRSVSWYQQTPGQGLQFLFEYFSETQRNKGNFPGRFSGRQFSNSRSEMNVSTLELGDSALYLCASSNGVGTEAFFGQGTRLTVV.

The genes are TRBV5-1 and TRBJ1-6; D gene uncertain. This CDR3 is built from 14 residues. Trimming stripped 2 bases from V and 6 bases from J, with 9 bases between. The germline CDR1 and CDR2 sequences are SGHRS and YFSETQ. The CDR3 loop is CASSFPQINSPLHF. For the CDR3, the DNA is TGCGCCAGCAGCTTCCCGCAGATTAATTCACCCCTCCACTTT.

This clone was counted between two and nine times. V gene TRBV21-1 combines with J gene TRBJ1-4. TRBV21-1 counts as a pseudogene. This CDR3 is built from 16 residues. For the CDR3, the DNA is TGTGCCAGCAGCTTAGCCGAGGGAGCAACTAATGAAAAACTGTTTTTT. It specifies CASSLAEGATNEKLFF.

This sequence joins TRBV5-1 and TRBJ2-2; D is possibly TRBD1 (7 bases). Germline values: CDR1 SGHRS, CDR2 YFSETQ. V was clipped by 6 bases and J by 6 bases, with 21 bases between them. The CDR3 has 16 amino acids. CDR3 coding DNA: TGCGCCAGCAAAGGTGGGGGACCCAGGGGGGCCGGGGAGCTGTTTTTT. This translates into CASKGGGPRGAGELFF.

This sequence joins TRBV5-1 and TRBJ1-4, with unresolved D. Germline loops: CDR1 SGHRS, CDR2 YFSETQ. The CDR3 is 14 amino acids. Trimming shortened V by 4 bases and J by 8 bases, and 15 bases separated the two germline ends. CDR3 sequence reads: CASSPGGREEKLFF. DNA for the CDR3: TGCGCCAGCAGCCCGGGCGGGAGAGAAGAAAAACTGTTTTTT.

V usage is TRBV4-2 and J usage is TRBJ2-3, with 7 bases identical to TRBD2. Losses at the gene ends were 0 bases for V and 2 bases for J; bases not matched to a gene: 5. This CDR3 is 16 amino acids long. Germline CDR1 is LGHNA and CDR2 is YNFKEQ. The CDR3 reads CASSQDRAGNTDTQYF. In DNA form, the CDR3 reads TGTGCCAGCAGCCAAGACCGAGCGGGAAACACAGATACGCAGTATTTT.

The chain carries TRBV28 and TRBJ1-1; 7 nucleotides agree with TRBD1. The germline gives CDR1 MDHEN, CDR2 SYDVKM. The CDR3 has 12 amino acids. With V trimmed by 5 bases and J by 8 bases, 5 bases remained unmatched. The CDR3 spells CASSQDRLEAFF. The CDR3 DNA reads TGTGCCAGCAGTCAGGACAGGTTGGAAGCTTTCTTT.

The chain combines TRBV28 with TRBJ1-2; 9 positions match TRBD1. This CDR3 region has 15 residues. The J segment lost 6 bases and the V segment lost 2 bases, leaving 7 bases of the junction unmatched. Germline-derived CDR1 and CDR2 are MDHEN and SYDVKM. This CDR3 reads CASSLGGTGRHGYTF. The CDR3 region has the DNA TGTGCCAGCAGTTTAGGGGGGACAGGGAGGCATGGCTACACCTTC.

The chain has TRBV27 and TRBJ2-3, with 11 bases aligning to TRBD2. The junction had 7 bases not matched to a gene; V was cut back by 6 bases and J by 2 bases. Germline CDR1 reads MNHEY; CDR2 reads SMNVEV (reference sequence). The CDR3 has 16 amino acids. CDR3 in DNA: TGTGCCAGCAGCAATAGACTAGCGGGATCCACAGATACGCAGTATTTT. It codes for CASSNRLAGSTDTQYF.

This sequence joins TRBV13 and TRBJ2-2, with 7 bases fitting TRBD2. Germline-derived CDR1 and CDR2 are PRHDT and FYEKMQ (reference sequence). V shed 5 bases and J 0 bases; nucleotides not matched to a gene: 6. This CDR3 comprises 16 residues. CDR3 region: CASSPWGGTNTGELFF. The CDR3 coding sequence is TGTGCCAGCAGCCCCTGGGGGGGGACGAACACCGGGGAGCTGTTTTTT.

This clone was seen a few times. This chain connects TRBV7-2 to TRBJ1-2; a weak D match, TRBD1 (5 bases). This CDR3 contains 14 residues. V shed 5 bases and J shed 2 bases, with 12 bases lying between them. CDR1 SGHTA and CDR2 FQGNSA come from the germline V gene. CDR3 in amino acids: CASSPEQGNYGYTF. The CDR3 DNA is TGTGCCAGCAGCCCCGAGCAGGGAAACTATGGCTACACCTTC.

The chain carries TRBV5-1 and TRBJ2-5; 9 bases align to TRBD2. V lost 4 bases to trimming and J lost 5 bases; unmatched junction nucleotides: 6. This CDR3 is 14 amino acids long. From germline, CDR1 is SGHRS and CDR2 YFSETQ. CDR3 in amino acids: CASSEVAGVETQYF. For the CDR3, the DNA is TGCGCCAGCAGCGAGGTAGCGGGGGTGGAGACCCAGTACTTC.

The chain has TRBV7-9 and TRBJ2-5; possibly TRBD2 for D (6 bases). Trimming shortened V by 4 bases and J by 5 bases, and 11 bases separated the two germline ends. The germline CDR1 and CDR2 sequences are SEHNR and FQNEAQ (reference sequence). This CDR3 has 13 amino acids. The CDR3 loop is CASSSGLRETQYF. The CDR3 coding sequence is TGTGCCAGCAGCTCGGGACTCAGGGAGACCCAGTACTTC.

V gene TRBV4-2 combines with J gene TRBJ2-7, with D uncertain. This CDR3 is built from 13 residues. The germline V and J ends were trimmed by 1 base and 3 bases, with 7 bases remaining between them. Looked up from germline, CDR1 is LGHNA and CDR2 is YNFKEQ. CDR3 sequence reads: CASSQAPGYEQYF. CDR3 in DNA: TGTGCCAGCAGCCAAGCACCCGGCTACGAGCAGTACTTC.

The chain combines TRBV6-4 with TRBJ1-5; no firm D call. Germline loops: CDR1 MRHNA, CDR2 SNTAGT. Trimming shortened V by 3 bases and J by 3 bases, and 9 bases separated the two germline ends. This CDR3 is 14 amino acids long. CDR3 nucleotide sequence: TGTGCCAGCAGTGAATCAGAGGTCAATCAGCCCCAGCATTTT. This sequence encodes CASSESEVNQPQHF.

This chain uses TRBV30 with TRBJ2-7; TRBD2 might be the D (5 bases). The germline V gene has CDR1 GTSNPN and CDR2 SVGIG (reference sequence). Trimming stripped 5 bases from V and 0 bases from J, with 14 bases between. The CDR3 runs to 14 residues. CDR3 DNA: TGTGCCTGGGCCGGGGAAAGGAGCTCCTACGAGCAGTACTTC. Translating gives CAWAGERSSYEQYF. The whole variable domain, remainder taken from reference TRBV30 and TRBJ2-7, is SQTIHQWPATLVQPVGSPLSLECTVEGTSNPNLYWYRQAAGRGLQLLFYSVGIGQISSEVPQNLSASRPQDRQFILSSKKLLLSDSGFYLCAWAGERSSYEQYFGPGTRLTVT.

The chain combines TRBV7-6 with TRBJ2-2, with TRBD2 matching over 14 bases. The CDR3 is made up of 18 amino acids. Unmatched junction bases numbered 7, after V lost 5 bases and J lost 2 bases. The germline gives CDR1 SGHVS, CDR2 FNYEAQ. The CDR3 protein is CASSPGTSGGENTGELFF. CDR3 nucleotides: TGTGCCAGCAGCCCCGGGACTAGCGGGGGTGAAAACACCGGGGAGCTGTTTTTT.

CDR3 sequence: CASSSGLAMSSGANVLTF. DNA for the CDR3: TGTGCCAGCAGCTCGGGACTAGCTATGAGCTCTGGGGCCAACGTCCTGACTTTC. This rearrangement joins TRBV5-4 to TRBJ2-6; TRBD2 agrees at 9 bases. The CDR3 is 18 amino acids. V trimming: 3 bases; J trimming: 0 bases; junction bases outside the gene matches: 7. CDR1 and CDR2 (germline): SGHNT, YYREEE (reference sequence).